Listed below are T cell receptor beta chains from one sample, sequenced in a study of blood T cells in healthy people across ages. TCRdb independently ran MiXCR on the 5' RACE reads; one entry per CDR3 protein. There are approximately 1.5 million distinct CDR3 sequences in the sample; 40% to 45% occur only once, and approximately 4% lies in the top ten. The sequenced material came from blood. The receptors were sampled from a woman in her late teens or twenties in good health. The CDR3 runs from the conserved cysteine through the conserved F or W. Each record gives: CDR3 protein, CDR3 DNA, J gene, V gene, clone size, D gene. D genes are given only for firm matches. Rows give clone size only sometimes, using once, few, many, or a class for an expanded clone.

CDR3: CAWSPYWGSVDTQYF
DNA: TGTGCCTGGAGTCCATACTGGGGGTCGGTTGATACGCAGTATTTT
J: TRBJ2-3
V: TRBV30
size: -
D: -

CDR3: CASSPKMADGLEQFF
DNA: TGTGCCAGCAGCCCAAAGATGGCAGACGGCCTCGAGCAGTTCTTC
J: TRBJ2-1
V: TRBV7-2
size: -
D: -

CDR3: CASRPLRRVLSTGELFF
DNA: TGTGCCAGCCGTCCACTTCGTCGGGTTCTAAGCACCGGGGAGCTGTTTTTT
J: TRBJ2-2
V: TRBV6-1
size: -
D: -

CDR3: CASSPGTGGRINQPQHF
DNA: TGTGCCAGCAGCCCCGGGACAGGGGGTAGGATCAATCAGCCCCAGCATTTT
J: TRBJ1-5
V: TRBV6-1
size: -
D: TRBD1

CDR3: CSVDRGRGGDGYTF
DNA: TGCAGCGTTGACCGTGGGCGCGGTGGGGACGGCTACACCTTC
J: TRBJ1-2
V: TRBV29-1
size: many
D: -

CDR3: CASRPEDNLDGYTF
DNA: TGTGCCAGCAGGCCAGAGGACAACCTCGATGGCTACACCTTC
J: TRBJ1-2
V: TRBV5-5
size: -
D: -

CDR3: CASSFSTGHEQYF
DNA: TGTGCCAGCAGCTTCTCGACAGGCCACGAGCAGTACTTC
J: TRBJ2-7
V: TRBV7-2
size: few
D: -

CDR3: CSVTGFYNEQYF
DNA: TGCAGCGTCACAGGATTCTACAATGAGCAGTACTTC
J: TRBJ2-7
V: TRBV29-1
size: few
D: -

CDR3: CATNGPFRHEQFF
DNA: TGTGCCACCAACGGACCGTTCAGACATGAGCAGTTCTTC
J: TRBJ2-1
V: TRBV6-2/TRBV6-3
size: -
D: -

CDR3: CASSLAPPIHRSNQPQHF
DNA: TGTGCCAGCAGTTTGGCTCCCCCAATCCATAGGAGCAATCAGCCCCAGCATTTT
J: TRBJ1-5
V: TRBV28
size: -
D: -

CDR3: CASSFPADNEQYF
DNA: TGTGCCAGCAGTTTTCCCGCAGACAATGAGCAGTACTTC
J: TRBJ2-7
V: TRBV27
size: -
D: -

CDR3: CASSHRPRDGINSPLHF
DNA: TGCGCCAGCAGCCACCGTCCAAGGGATGGTATTAATTCACCCCTCCACTTT
J: TRBJ1-6
V: TRBV4-1
size: -
D: -

CDR3: CAIGSGNIQYF
DNA: TGTGCCATCGGGTCGGGGAACATTCAGTACTTC
J: TRBJ2-4
V: TRBV10-3
size: -
D: -

CDR3: CASSPVRVSYEQYF
DNA: TGTGCCAGCAGCCCCGTAAGGGTATCCTACGAGCAGTACTTC
J: TRBJ2-7
V: TRBV7-2
size: -
D: -

CDR3: CASSYPTSGRAPGANTGELFF
DNA: TGTGCCAGCAGTTATCCAACTAGCGGGAGGGCCCCAGGCGCGAACACCGGGGAGCTGTTTTTT
J: TRBJ2-2
V: TRBV28
size: -
D: TRBD2

CDR3: CASSLNPGEEAFF
DNA: TGTGCCAGCAGTTTGAACCCCGGGGAAGAAGCTTTCTTT
J: TRBJ1-1
V: TRBV12-3/TRBV12-4
size: -
D: -

CDR3: CAWSHLRGHQPQHF
DNA: TGTGCCTGGAGTCATTTGAGGGGGCATCAGCCCCAGCATTTT
J: TRBJ1-5
V: TRBV30
size: -
D: TRBD1

CDR3: CASRAGGGLGEAFF
DNA: TGTGCCAGCAGGGCAGGGGGCGGCTTAGGTGAAGCTTTCTTT
J: TRBJ1-1
V: TRBV27
size: few
D: TRBD1

CDR3: CASSSSSGQNEQYF
DNA: TGTGCCAGCTCATCATCTAGCGGGCAAAATGAGCAGTACTTC
J: TRBJ2-7
V: TRBV18
size: -
D: TRBD2

CDR3: CSAAGDLGSYTF
DNA: TGCAGTGCCGCAGGGGACCTAGGGAGCTACACCTTC
J: TRBJ1-2
V: TRBV20-1
size: once
D: -

CDR3: CSAQTGSEQFF
DNA: TGCAGTGCCCAGACCGGTAGTGAGCAGTTCTTC
J: TRBJ2-1
V: TRBV20-1
size: few
D: -

CDR3: CASSIRGYEQYF
DNA: TGTGCCAGCAGCATCAGGGGGTATGAGCAGTACTTC
J: TRBJ2-5
V: TRBV7-9
size: -
D: TRBD1

CDR3: CSARRGDQTQYF
DNA: TGCAGTGCTAGGCGAGGAGATCAGACCCAGTACTTC
J: TRBJ2-5
V: TRBV20-1
size: -
D: -

CDR3: CASSPPLAGTYEQYF
DNA: TGTGCCAGCAGCCCCCCCCTAGCGGGTACATACGAGCAGTACTTC
J: TRBJ2-7
V: TRBV25-1
size: -
D: TRBD2

CDR3: CASTLDITYNEQFF
DNA: TGTGCCAGCACCCTAGACATAACCTACAATGAGCAGTTCTTC
J: TRBJ2-1
V: TRBV12-3/TRBV12-4
size: few
D: -